The 10 T cell receptor beta chains presented below share a single source sample, sequenced in a study of OX40 agonist ivuxolimab in advanced cancers. Clones were read by immunoSEQ multiplex PCR, and TCRdb kept only the in-frame ones, dropping some. Here the sample spans 50,000 to 70,000 clones, over 80% being singletons. The input for sequencing was CD4+ or CD8+ T cells sorted from blood, taken in a trial of the OX40 agonist ivuxolimab. The receptors originated from an adult with an advanced solid tumor such as melanoma, head and neck, liver or kidney cancer.

This clone was detected only a few times. The rearrangement links TRBV7-2 to TRBJ2-2, with D possibly being TRBD2 (5 bases). The CDR3 totals 14 residues. CDR1 SGHTA and CDR2 FQGNSA come from the germline V gene. V was cut by 2 bases and J by 8 bases, with 12 bases left in between. CDR3 sequence: CASSLIGRGGELFF. The CDR3 DNA sequence: TGTGCCAGCAGCTTAATTGGGCGAGGGGGGGAGCTGTTTTTT.

CDR3 loop: CASSLGGAAQPQHF. The CDR3 region has the DNA TGTGCCAGCAGCTTAGGCGGGGCGGCTCAGCCCCAGCATTTT. This sequence joins TRBV7-2 and TRBJ1-5, with a weak D call TRBD1 (5 bases). Per the germline V gene, CDR1 is SGHTA and CDR2 is FQGNSA. Between the trimmed V and J ends, which lost 1 base and 6 bases, there was a span of 10 bases. The CDR3 covers 14 residues.

The V call is TRBV19, the J call TRBJ2-3; the D call may be TRBD1 or TRBD2 (5 bases each). Trimming left V 3 bases short and J 5 bases short, with 15 bases between. The CDR3 is 15 amino acids. Germline V gives CDR1 LNHDA, CDR2 SQIVND (reference sequence). CDR3 DNA sequence: TGTGCCAGTAGTATTCGACAGCCTCGGGAAGATACGCAGTATTTT. Translating gives CASSIRQPREDTQYF. Complete variable domain (other parts from reference TRBV19 and TRBJ2-3): DGGITQSPKYLFRKEGQNVTLSCEQNLNHDAMYWYRQDPGQGLRLIYYSQIVNDFQKGDIAEGYSVSREKKESFPLTVTSAQKNPTAFYLCASSIRQPREDTQYFGPGTRLTVL.

The gene calls are TRBV5-4 and TRBJ2-4, with 14 bases that match TRBD2. CDR1 is SGHNT and CDR2 is YYREEE in the germline V gene (reference sequence). Trimming removed 0 bases from V and 4 bases from J; junction bases left unmatched: 0. The CDR3 has 16 residues. The CDR3 spells CASSLGLAGGKNIQYF. Here the CDR3 DNA reads TGTGCCAGCAGCTTGGGACTAGCGGGGGGGAAAAACATTCAGTACTTC.

V usage is TRBV6-1 and J usage is TRBJ2-5; D unresolved. The CDR3 contains 12 residues. Trimming cost V 1 base and J 5 bases, with 5 bases left between them. Looked up from germline, CDR1 is MNHNS and CDR2 is SASEGT. The CDR3 here is CASSEVWETQYF. The CDR3 DNA reads as TGTGCCAGCAGTGAAGTTTGGGAGACCCAGTACTTC.

The sample holds a few counts of this clone. This chain uses TRBV10-1 with TRBJ1-5; the match to TRBD1 covers 8 bases. With 0 bases clipped from V and 6 bases from J, the junction kept 7 bases outside the gene matches. CDR3 length: 16 residues. CDR1 and CDR2 (germline): WNHNN, SYGVQD (reference sequence). This CDR3 is CASSESGQVSGQPQHF. CDR3 sequence (DNA): TGCGCCAGCAGTGAGTCGGGACAGGTAAGCGGTCAGCCCCAGCATTTT.

The V and J genes are TRBV5-6 and TRBJ2-3; D unresolved. Germline CDR1 and CDR2: SGHDT and YYEEEE. V was clipped by 2 bases and J by 8 bases, with 12 bases between them. The CDR3 runs to 13 residues. This CDR3 is CASSFRSVGTQYF. Here the CDR3 DNA reads TGTGCCAGCAGCTTCCGGAGCGTGGGTACGCAGTATTTT.

The chain recombines TRBV5-4 with TRBJ2-1; D call uncertain. Germline values: CDR1 SGHNT, CDR2 YYREEE (reference sequence). V lost 0 bases and J lost 4, with 8 bases in between. The CDR3 sequence is 14 residues long. The CDR3 DNA follows: TGTGCCAGCAGCTTGGCGAGTAGTTACAATGAGCAGTTCTTC. Its translation: CASSLASSYNEQFF.

This clone was seen only a few times. The chain couples TRBV30 to TRBJ2-3; D uncertain. The CDR3 sequence is 13 residues long. Trimming shortened V by 7 bases and J by 6 bases, and 17 bases separated the two germline ends. CDR1 and CDR2 from the germline V gene are GTSNPN and SVGIG (reference sequence). The CDR3 bases are TGTGCCTCCCAAAGGACCGCGGCCGATACGCAGTATTTT. As protein: CASQRTAADTQYF.

The rearrangement links TRBV7-9 to TRBJ2-7; D is unclear. The germline V and J ends were trimmed by 4 bases and 4 bases, with 11 bases remaining between them. Germline CDR1 and CDR2: SEHNR and FQNEAQ (reference sequence). This CDR3 comprises 13 residues. CDR3 nucleotides: TGTGCCAGCAGCTCGAGTGGGATATACGAGCAGTACTTC. Translated, it gives CASSSSGIYEQYF.